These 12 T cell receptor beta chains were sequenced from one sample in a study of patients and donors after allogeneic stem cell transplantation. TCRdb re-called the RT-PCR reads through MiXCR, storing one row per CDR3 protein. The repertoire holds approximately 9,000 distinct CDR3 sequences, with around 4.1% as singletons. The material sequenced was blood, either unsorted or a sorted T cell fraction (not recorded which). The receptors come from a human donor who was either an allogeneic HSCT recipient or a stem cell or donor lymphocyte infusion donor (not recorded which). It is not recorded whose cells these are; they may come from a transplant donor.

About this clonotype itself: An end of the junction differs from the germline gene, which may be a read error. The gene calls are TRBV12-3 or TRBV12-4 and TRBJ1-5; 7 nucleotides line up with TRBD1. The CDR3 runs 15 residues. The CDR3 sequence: CSSRGTLGSIQPQHF. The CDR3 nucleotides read TGTTCCAGCAGGGGGACACTAGGCAGCATTCAGCCCCAGCATTTT.

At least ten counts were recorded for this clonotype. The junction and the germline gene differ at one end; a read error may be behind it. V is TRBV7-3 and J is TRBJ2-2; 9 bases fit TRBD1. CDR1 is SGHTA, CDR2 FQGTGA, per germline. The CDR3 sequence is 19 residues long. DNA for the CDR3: TGTGCCAGCAGCCTAACCCCTAATCGACAGGGGGGAGAAGCCGGGGAGCTGTTTTTT. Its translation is CASSLTPNRQGGEAGELFF. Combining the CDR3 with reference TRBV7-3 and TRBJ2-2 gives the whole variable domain GAGVSQTPSNKVTEKGKYVELRCDPISGHTALYWYRQSLGQGPEFLIYFQGTGAADDSGLPNDRFFAVRPEGSVSTLKIQRTERGDSAVYLCASSLTPNRQGGEAGELFFGEGSRLTVL.

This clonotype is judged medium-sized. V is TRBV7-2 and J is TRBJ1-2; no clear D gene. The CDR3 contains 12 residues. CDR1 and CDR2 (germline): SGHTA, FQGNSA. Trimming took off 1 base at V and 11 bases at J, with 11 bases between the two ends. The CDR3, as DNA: TGTGCCAGCAGCTTAGACCGGGCAGATTACACCTTC. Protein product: CASSLDRADYTF.

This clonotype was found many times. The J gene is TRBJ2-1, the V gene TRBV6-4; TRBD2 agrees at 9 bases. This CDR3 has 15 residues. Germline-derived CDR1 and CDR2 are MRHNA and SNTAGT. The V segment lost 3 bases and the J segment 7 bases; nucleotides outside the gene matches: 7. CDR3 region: CASSESSGTKNEQFF. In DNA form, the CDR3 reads TGTGCCAGCAGTGAGTCTAGCGGGACTAAAAATGAGCAGTTCTTC.

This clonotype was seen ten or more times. This chain's CDR3 is CSARGTGTQPQHF. The CDR3 DNA reads as TGCAGTGCTAGAGGGACAGGGACTCAGCCCCAGCATTTT. This rearrangement joins TRBV20-1 to TRBJ1-5, with 8 bases fitting TRBD1. The CDR3 totals 13 residues. Germline CDR1 DFQATT, CDR2 SNEGSKA (reference sequence). The ends lost 1 base at V and 6 bases at J; junction bases unmatched: 2.

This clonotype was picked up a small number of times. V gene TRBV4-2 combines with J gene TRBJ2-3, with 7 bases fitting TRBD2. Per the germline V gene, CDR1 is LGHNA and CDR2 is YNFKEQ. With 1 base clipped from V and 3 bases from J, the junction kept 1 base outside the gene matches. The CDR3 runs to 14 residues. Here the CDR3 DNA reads TGTGCCAGCAGCCAAGCGGGACTAACAGATACGCAGTATTTT. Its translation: CASSQAGLTDTQYF.

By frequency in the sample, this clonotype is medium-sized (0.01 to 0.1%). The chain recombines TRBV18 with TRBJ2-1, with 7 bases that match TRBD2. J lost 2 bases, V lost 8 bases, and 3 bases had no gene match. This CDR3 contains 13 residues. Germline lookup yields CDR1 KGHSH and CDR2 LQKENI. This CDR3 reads CASTSGAYNEQFF. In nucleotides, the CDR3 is TGTGCCAGCACGAGCGGGGCCTACAATGAGCAGTTCTTC.

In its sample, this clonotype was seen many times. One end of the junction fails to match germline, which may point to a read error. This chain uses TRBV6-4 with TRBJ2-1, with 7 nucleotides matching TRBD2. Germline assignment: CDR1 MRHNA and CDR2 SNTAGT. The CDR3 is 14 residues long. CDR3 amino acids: CARSGASGNNEQFF. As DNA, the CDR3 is TGTGCCAGAAGTGGGGCTAGCGGAAACAATGAGCAGTTCTTC.

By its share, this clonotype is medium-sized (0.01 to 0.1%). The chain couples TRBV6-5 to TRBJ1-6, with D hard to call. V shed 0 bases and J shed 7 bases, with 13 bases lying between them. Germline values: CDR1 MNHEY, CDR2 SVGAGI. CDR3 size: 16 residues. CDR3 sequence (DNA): TGTGCCAGCAGTTACTCCGGAGGGAGAGGGAATTCACCCCTCCACTTT. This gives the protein CASSYSGGRGNSPLHF.

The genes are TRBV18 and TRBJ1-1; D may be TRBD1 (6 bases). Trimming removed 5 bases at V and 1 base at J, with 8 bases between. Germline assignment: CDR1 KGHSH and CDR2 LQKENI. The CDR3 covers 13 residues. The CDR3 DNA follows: TGTGCCAGCTCAACCAGGGGGAACACTGAAGCTTTCTTT. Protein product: CASSTRGNTEAFF.

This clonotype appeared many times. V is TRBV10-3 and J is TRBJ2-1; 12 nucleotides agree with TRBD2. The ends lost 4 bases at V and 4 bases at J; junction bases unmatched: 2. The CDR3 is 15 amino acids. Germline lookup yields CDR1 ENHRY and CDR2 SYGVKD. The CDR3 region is CAISGLAGVYNEQFF. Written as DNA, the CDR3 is TGTGCCATCAGTGGACTAGCGGGAGTGTACAATGAGCAGTTCTTC.

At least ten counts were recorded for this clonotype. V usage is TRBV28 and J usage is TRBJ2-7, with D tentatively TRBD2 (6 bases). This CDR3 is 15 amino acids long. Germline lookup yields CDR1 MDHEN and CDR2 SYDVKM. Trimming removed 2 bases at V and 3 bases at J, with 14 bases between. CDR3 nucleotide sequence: TGTGCCAGCAGTTTAGGGAGCGGGCGTCACTACGAGCAGTACTTC. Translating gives CASSLGSGRHYEQYF.